Presented here are 22 T cell receptor beta chains from one specimen sequenced in a study of beta chain features in type 1 diabetes. Investigators reverse transcribed all isolated RNA, so they sequenced expressed TCRB transcripts. Clones were sequenced by immunoSEQ multiplex PCR, and TCRdb holds only the in-frame ones, with some missing. The sample includes around 300,000 clones, about 7.8% seen only once; the top ten take approximately 1%. The source material was central memory CD4+ T cells from blood. Every receptor here comes from a woman aged 18-35 years in good health.

In its sample, this clone was seen many times. The genes are TRBV30 and TRBJ1-5, with TRBD1 as a possible D gene (5 bases). The germline V gene has CDR1 GTSNPN and CDR2 SVGIG (reference sequence). Trimming shortened V by 2 bases and J by 5 bases, and 16 bases separated the two germline ends. CDR3 length: 15 amino acids. CDR3 sequence reads: CAWSKNSKGYQPQHF. DNA for the CDR3: TGTGCCTGGAGTAAAAACTCCAAGGGGTATCAGCCCCAGCATTTT.

The V and J genes are TRBV2 and TRBJ2-5, with a weak D call TRBD1 (5 bases). This CDR3 is built from 13 residues. Per the germline V gene, CDR1 is SNHLY and CDR2 is FYNNEI. Trimming left V 11 bases short and J 5 bases short, with 18 bases between. This chain's CDR3 is CAQSGRSEETQYF. The CDR3 DNA follows: TGTGCCCAATCAGGGCGGAGTGAGGAGACCCAGTACTTC.

This clone has just a few counts. The gene calls are TRBV4-2 and TRBJ1-4, with D uncertain. The CDR3 is made up of 14 amino acids. Germline CDR1 and CDR2: LGHNA and YNFKEQ. Trimming pared 0 bases from V and 5 bases from J, leaving 7 bases between. CDR3 coding DNA: TGTGCCAGCAGCCAAGATCTGAGAAATGAAAAACTGTTTTTT. As protein: CASSQDLRNEKLFF.

The CDR3 nucleotides read TGTGCCATCAGTGAGTTCGGGACAGGGACCACCGGGGAGCTGTTTTTT. Protein sequence: CAISEFGTGTTGELFF. The V and J genes are TRBV10-3 and TRBJ2-2, with 9 bases that match TRBD1. The CDR3 is 16 amino acids. J gave up 4 bases and V 1 base, and 4 bases lay outside the gene matches. The V gene's germline CDR1 is ENHRY and CDR2 SYGVKD.

The gene calls are TRBV27 and TRBJ2-3; D not certain. Trimming pared 1 base from V and 3 bases from J, leaving 2 bases between. Germline V gene lookup returns CDR1 MNHEY and CDR2 SMNVEV (reference sequence). The length of the CDR3 is 12 residues. CDR3 sequence (DNA): TGTGCCAGCAGTTTATGGACAGATACGCAGTATTTT. Amino acids: CASSLWTDTQYF.

In this sample, this clone turned up a few times. V and J are TRBV29-1 and TRBJ1-2, with D perhaps matching TRBD1 (5 bases). CDR1 and CDR2 (germline): SQVTM, ANQGSEA. The CDR3 is made up of 10 amino acids. The ends were cut back, 4 bases at V and 9 bases at J, with 9 bases in the middle. The CDR3 region has the DNA TGCAGCGTTGGCAGGGAGTGCTACACCTTC. Translation gives CSVGRECYTF. The full variable domain, in which reference TRBV29-1 and TRBJ1-2 provide the parts outside the CDR3, is SAVISQKPSRDICQRGTSLTIQCQVDSQVTMMFWYRQQPGQSLTLIATANQGSEATYESGFVIDKFPISRPNLTFSTLTVSNMSPEDSSIYLCSVGRECYTFGSGTRLTVV.

Only a few counts were recorded for this clone. The chain carries TRBV2 and TRBJ2-5; 8 nucleotides match TRBD2. Germline-derived CDR1 and CDR2 are SNHLY and FYNNEI. J lost 5 bases, V lost 4 bases, and 6 bases had no gene match. The CDR3 length is 14 residues. The CDR3 region has the DNA TGTGCCAGCAGTGTGGGACTAGGGGGGGAGACCCAGTACTTC. This translates into CASSVGLGGETQYF.

Only one count was recorded for this clone. This may be a read error: a much more frequent sequence differs by one nucleotide. V is TRBV6-6 and J is TRBJ2-7; tentatively, D is TRBD2 (6 bases). The germline CDR1 and CDR2 sequences are MNHNY and SVGAGI (reference sequence). Trimming took 4 bases from V and 9 from J, leaving 19 bases between them. CDR3 length equals 14 residues. The chain's CDR3 is CASSSAGTRSGQYF. CDR3 bases: TGTGCCAGCAGTTCCGCGGGAACTCGATCCGGGCAGTACTTC.

The sample holds many counts of this clone. The chain combines TRBV18 with TRBJ2-7, with D possibly TRBD2 on 5 matching bases. CDR1 is KGHSH, CDR2 LQKENI, per germline. This CDR3 spans 13 amino acids. Trimming removed 6 bases at V and 6 bases at J, with 15 bases between. The CDR3 protein is CASSTNEGSEQYV. CDR3 in DNA: TGTGCCAGCTCGACTAATGAGGGATCCGAGCAGTACGTC.

The CDR3 DNA is TGTGCCAGCAGTTACTCGGGCTTGGCGGAACAGGATGGCTACACCTTC. It encodes CASSYSGLAEQDGYTF. The V and J genes are TRBV6-5 and TRBJ1-2; possibly TRBD1 for D (5 bases). CDR3 length equals 16 residues. CDR1 and CDR2 from the germline V gene are MNHEY and SVGAGI. Trimming took 0 bases from V and 6 from J, leaving 17 bases between them.

J is TRBJ2-3 and V is TRBV7-2; 9 positions match TRBD2. The CDR3 extends over 17 amino acids. Germline CDR1 reads SGHTA; CDR2 reads FQGNSA. The V gene end was trimmed by 2 bases and the J gene end by 2 bases; junction bases not matched to a gene: 8. CDR3 DNA sequence: TGTGCCAGCAGCTTACAGCAAGCGGGGGGCACCACAGATACGCAGTATTTT. It specifies CASSLQQAGGTTDTQYF.

This clone was seen more than once but under ten times. This chain joins TRBV7-2 and TRBJ1-5; D remains unclear. The V end lost 5 bases, the J end lost 0 bases, and 2 bases lay between the germline ends. The CDR3 length is 12 residues. The germline V gene encodes CDR1 SGHTA and CDR2 FQGNSA. DNA of the CDR3: TGTGCCAGCAGCAATAGCAATCAGCCCCAGCATTTT. The encoded protein is CASSNSNQPQHF.

This clone was seen at least ten times. The chain carries TRBV7-2 and TRBJ2-7; 8 bases are shared with TRBD2. Germline V gene sequence: CDR1 SGHTA, CDR2 FQGNSA. The CDR3 sequence is 15 residues long. The J segment lost 3 bases and the V segment lost 0 bases, leaving 4 bases of the junction unmatched. CDR3 nucleotide sequence: TGTGCCAGCAGCTTAGCTACTAGCGGTCACTACGAGCAGTACGTC. This gives the protein CASSLATSGHYEQYV.

This clone has a handful of counts. This sequence joins TRBV19 and TRBJ2-3; 13 nucleotides line up with TRBD2. The junction had 8 bases not matched to a gene; V was cut back by 6 bases and J by 2 bases. This CDR3 is built from 17 residues. Germline V gene data show CDR1 as LNHDA and CDR2 as SQIVND (reference sequence). The CDR3 DNA reads as TGTGCCAGTAGGGCCGGGACTAGCGGGAAAAACACAGATACGCAGTATTTT. Amino acids: CASRAGTSGKNTDTQYF.

The sample holds a few counts of this clone. J is TRBJ2-2 and V is TRBV7-2; D unresolved. Germline V gene data show CDR1 as SGHTA and CDR2 as FQGNSA. This CDR3 contains 15 residues. V lost 4 bases and J lost 7, with 16 bases in between. The CDR3 region has the DNA TGTGCCAGCAGCTGGCAGCATGGAAGTCTCGGGGAGCTGTTTTTT. Translating it yields CASSWQHGSLGELFF.

CDR3 region: CASSKGTSGLTRGEQFF. The CDR3 region has the DNA TGTGCCAGCAGCAAGGGAACTAGCGGACTCACCAGAGGTGAGCAGTTCTTC. V gene TRBV2 combines with J gene TRBJ2-1; TRBD2 matches 8 bases. Per germline, CDR1 SNHLY and CDR2 FYNNEI. CDR3 length equals 17 residues. V gave up 6 bases and J gave up 9 bases; unmatched junction bases: 19. Variable domain in full (rest from reference TRBV2 and TRBJ2-1): EPEVTQTPSHQVTQMGQEVILRCVPISNHLYFYWYRQILGQKVEFLVSFYNNEISEKSEIFDDQFSVERPDGSNFTLKIRSTKLEDSAMYFCASSKGTSGLTRGEQFFGPGTRLTVL.

A few counts support this clone. This specimen includes other DNA sequences encoding the same CDR3. The CDR3 nucleotides are TGTGCCATCAGTGAAGGGCAGGGGTATGGCTACACCTTC. Its protein is CAISEGQGYGYTF. The gene calls are TRBV10-3 and TRBJ1-2; D is perhaps TRBD1 (6 bases). This CDR3 comprises 13 residues. Trimming left V 3 bases short and J 5 bases short, with 10 bases between. From germline, CDR1 is ENHRY and CDR2 SYGVKD.

The V and J genes are TRBV10-2 and TRBJ2-7; D is uncertain. Looked up from germline, CDR1 is WSHSY and CDR2 is SAAADI. This CDR3 is 12 amino acids long. The V end lost 2 bases, the J end lost 9 bases, and 11 bases lay between the germline ends. This CDR3 reads CASSEPGSAQYV. The CDR3 DNA is TGCGCCAGCAGTGAGCCAGGAAGCGCGCAGTACGTC.

V usage is TRBV9 and J usage is TRBJ2-6, with 8 bases fitting TRBD1. This CDR3 contains 18 residues. Germline loops: CDR1 SGDLS, CDR2 YYNGEE. V shed 2 bases and J 0 bases; nucleotides not matched to a gene: 7. CDR3 coding DNA: TGTGCCAGCAGCGTCCGGGACAGGACCTACTCTGGGGCCAACGTCCTGACTTTC. Amino acid sequence: CASSVRDRTYSGANVLTF.

At least ten counts were recorded for this clone. The chain combines TRBV6-5 with TRBJ2-1, with 8 bases that match TRBD2. This CDR3 contains 16 residues. V lost 0 bases and J lost 9; bases outside the gene matches: 10. CDR1 and CDR2 (germline): MNHEY, SVGAGI. The CDR3: CASSYSNFRAGGEQFF. CDR3 sequence (DNA): TGTGCCAGCAGTTACTCGAATTTTAGGGCGGGGGGTGAGCAGTTCTTC.

V usage is TRBV5-4 and J usage is TRBJ1-2; D gene ambiguous. V was shortened by 7 bases and J by 4 bases, with 14 bases between the two germline ends. Germline CDR1 reads SGHNT; CDR2 reads YYREEE (reference sequence). This CDR3 is built from 13 residues. This CDR3 reads CASFDGTGYGYTF. CDR3 nucleotides: TGTGCCAGCTTCGACGGAACCGGCTATGGCTACACCTTC.

This clone was observed many times. The chain employs TRBV4-1 and TRBJ1-1, with no clear D. The V end lost 1 base, the J end lost 0 bases, and 15 bases lay between the germline ends. The CDR3 runs to 17 residues. CDR1 and CDR2 (germline): MGHRA, YSYEKL. The CDR3 protein is CASSQGDFVGMNTEAFF. The DNA of the CDR3 is TGCGCCAGCAGCCAAGGAGACTTCGTAGGCATGAACACTGAAGCTTTCTTT.